The subject of this entry is one TCR beta chain. Its antigen remains unidentified. No clone much larger than this one lies a single base away; base qualities are absent. These data come from a study of blood T cell repertoires in COVID-19 (dated by TCRdb to 2020 to 2022). With respect to the entire study: Samples covering the acute and convalescent phases of COVID-19 were provided by collaborators in the United States, Italy and Spain. The material from the prospective study consisted of cDNA or gDNA derived from T cells, B-cell-depleted T cells, or PBMCs. The sample metadata nearly always contained a de-identified subject ID, COVID-19 status, age in years and sex. Subjects who had been exposed to COVID-19, were actively infected with it, or had recovered from it provided the deeply sampled blood TCRbeta repertoires that made up the dataset. HLA class I and class II types, where available, came from metadata supplied by the sample provider rather than from assay-based typing. The repertoires were made available in a free public database intended to serve as a resource for research on the immune response to SARS-CoV-2. The samples were drawn from two sources: the first 160 participants of the ongoing ImmuneRACE study, and 950 to 1,500 subjects contributed by 6 global collaborators.

TCRbeta CDR3 regions were amplified from genomic DNA by means of the immunoSEQ Assay, a bias-controlled multiplex PCR. The authors processed their data as follows. Nucleated cell counts per sample were estimated from amplification of reference gene primers within the assay. Sequence reads were collapsed and filtered to measure the absolute abundance of every unique TCRbeta CDR3 rearrangement. For each sample, productive Simpson clonality was calculated as the square root of Simpson's diversity index over productive rearrangements. TCRdb obtained this table from immuneACCESS and retained in-frame rearrangements with V and J assigned. These tables miss some clones; where compared with another copy, unresolved V genes account for less than half of the shortfall, and the remainder is unexplained. V, J and clone size are taken as reported in that table, and D and trimming were inferred from the DNA itself. For this sample there are 150,000 to 200,000 clones; roughly nine tenths appear just once. The ten top clones hold over 0.85% of the sample.

General conclusions and limits of the study: Clinical and demographic metadata were provided uncurated, with the amount varying by source and participant.

Ends trimmed: V by 1 base, J by 9 bases; bases unmatched to a gene: 4. CDR3 length: 15 amino acids, cysteine to phenylalanine. Just CDR3 DNA is preserved here, 45 bases in frame from base 1. From a lookup of the germline V gene (reference sequence), CDR1 and CDR2 are LNHDA and SQIVND. The collaborating institutions used their own protocols to collect whole blood in K2EDTA tubes. Collaborator samples were shipped for TCRbeta analysis as frozen whole blood, isolated PBMCs, or DNA extracted from either sample type. The source is a young man with acute or convalescent COVID-19. The sample comprised peripheral blood. The V gene is TRBV19 and the J gene is TRBJ2-1, and 12 junctional nucleotides match TRBD2. The CDR3: CASSIASGGALEQFF. The DNA sequence reads TGTGCCAGTAGTATAGCTAGCGGGGGGGCCCTTGAGCAGTTCTTC.